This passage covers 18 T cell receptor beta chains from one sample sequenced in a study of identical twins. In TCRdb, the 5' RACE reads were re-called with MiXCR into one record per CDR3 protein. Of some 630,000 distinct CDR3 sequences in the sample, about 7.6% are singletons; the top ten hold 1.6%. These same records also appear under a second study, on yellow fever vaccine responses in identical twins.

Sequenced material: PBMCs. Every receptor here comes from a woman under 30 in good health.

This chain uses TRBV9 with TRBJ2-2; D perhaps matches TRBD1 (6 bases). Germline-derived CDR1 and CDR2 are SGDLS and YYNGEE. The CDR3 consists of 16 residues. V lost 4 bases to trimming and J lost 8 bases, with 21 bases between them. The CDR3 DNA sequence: TGTGCCAGCAGCCCCATCGGACAGTGGGTCGCTGGGGAGCTGTTTTTT. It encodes CASSPIGQWVAGELFF.

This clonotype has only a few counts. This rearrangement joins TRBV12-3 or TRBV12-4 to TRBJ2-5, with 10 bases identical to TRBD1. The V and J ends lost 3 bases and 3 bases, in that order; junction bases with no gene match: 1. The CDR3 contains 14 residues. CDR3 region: CASSFGTGEETQYF. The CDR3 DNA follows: TGTGCCAGCAGTTTTGGGACAGGGGAAGAGACCCAGTACTTC.

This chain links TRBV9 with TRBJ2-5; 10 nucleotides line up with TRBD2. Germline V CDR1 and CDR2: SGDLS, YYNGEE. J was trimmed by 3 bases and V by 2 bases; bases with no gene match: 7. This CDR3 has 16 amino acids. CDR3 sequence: CASSVTGLADKETQYF. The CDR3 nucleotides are TGTGCCAGCAGCGTTACTGGACTAGCGGACAAAGAGACCCAGTACTTC.

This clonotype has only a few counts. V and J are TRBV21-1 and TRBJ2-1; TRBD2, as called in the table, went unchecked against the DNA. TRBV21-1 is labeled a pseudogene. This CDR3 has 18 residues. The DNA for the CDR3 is TGTGCCAGCAGCAAAAAGTTGTGCATGGACTTAACAGATGATGAGCAGTTCTTC. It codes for CASSKKLCMDLTDDEQFF.

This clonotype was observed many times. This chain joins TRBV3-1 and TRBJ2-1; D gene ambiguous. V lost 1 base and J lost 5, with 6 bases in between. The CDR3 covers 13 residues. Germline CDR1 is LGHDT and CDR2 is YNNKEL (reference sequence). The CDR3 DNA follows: TGTGCCAGCAGCCAAGTACAACACAATGAGCAGTTCTTC. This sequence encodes CASSQVQHNEQFF.

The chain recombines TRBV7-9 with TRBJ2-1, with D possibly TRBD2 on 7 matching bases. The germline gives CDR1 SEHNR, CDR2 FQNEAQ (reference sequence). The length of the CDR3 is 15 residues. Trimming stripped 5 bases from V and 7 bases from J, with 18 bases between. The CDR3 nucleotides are TGTGCCAGCAGCCGGGGGGCGGGAGTGGATAATGAGCAGTTCTTC. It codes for CASSRGAGVDNEQFF. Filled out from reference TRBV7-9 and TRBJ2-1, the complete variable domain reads DTGVSQNPRHKITKRGQNVTFRCDPISEHNRLYWYRQTLGQGPEFLTYFQNEAQLEKSRLLSDRFSAERPKGSFSTLEIQRTEQGDSAMYLCASSRGAGVDNEQFFGPGTRLTVL.

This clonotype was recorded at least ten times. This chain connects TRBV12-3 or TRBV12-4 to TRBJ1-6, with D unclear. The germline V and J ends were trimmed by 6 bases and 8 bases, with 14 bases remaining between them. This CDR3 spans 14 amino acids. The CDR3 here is CASRHPSLYSPLHF. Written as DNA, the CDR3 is TGTGCCAGCAGGCACCCCTCCTTATATTCACCCCTCCACTTT.

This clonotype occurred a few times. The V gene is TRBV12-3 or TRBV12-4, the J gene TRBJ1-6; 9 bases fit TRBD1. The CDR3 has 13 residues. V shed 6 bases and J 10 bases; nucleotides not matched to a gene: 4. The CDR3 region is CASSATGGSPLHF. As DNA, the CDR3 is TGTGCCAGCAGCGCGACAGGGGGATCACCCCTCCACTTT.

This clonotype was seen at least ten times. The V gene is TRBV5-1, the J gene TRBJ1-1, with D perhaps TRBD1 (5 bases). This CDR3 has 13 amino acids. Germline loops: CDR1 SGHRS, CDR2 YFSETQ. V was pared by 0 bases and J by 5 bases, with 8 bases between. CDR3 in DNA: TGCGCCAGCAGCTTGGCAGGGCGAACTGAAGCTTTCTTT. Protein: CASSLAGRTEAFF.

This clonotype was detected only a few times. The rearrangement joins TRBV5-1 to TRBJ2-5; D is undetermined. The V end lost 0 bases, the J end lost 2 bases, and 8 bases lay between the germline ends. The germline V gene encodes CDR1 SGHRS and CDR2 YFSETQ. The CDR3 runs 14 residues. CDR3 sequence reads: CASSLGMGQETQYF. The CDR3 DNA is TGCGCCAGCAGCTTGGGAATGGGGCAAGAGACCCAGTACTTC. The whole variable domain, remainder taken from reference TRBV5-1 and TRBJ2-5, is KAGVTQTPRYLIKTRGQQVTLSCSPISGHRSVSWYQQTPGQGLQFLFEYFSETQRNKGNFPGRFSGRQFSNSRSEMNVSTLELGDSALYLCASSLGMGQETQYFGPGTRLLVL.

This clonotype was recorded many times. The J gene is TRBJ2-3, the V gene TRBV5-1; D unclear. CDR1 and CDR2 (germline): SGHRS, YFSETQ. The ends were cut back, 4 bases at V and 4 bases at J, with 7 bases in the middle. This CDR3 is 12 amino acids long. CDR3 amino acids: CASSASADTQYF. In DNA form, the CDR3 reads TGCGCCAGCAGCGCTAGTGCAGATACGCAGTATTTT.

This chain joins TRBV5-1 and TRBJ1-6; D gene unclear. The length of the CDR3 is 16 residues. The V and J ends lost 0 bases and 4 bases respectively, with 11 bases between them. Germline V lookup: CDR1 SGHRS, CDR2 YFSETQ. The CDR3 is CASSLAGIRYNSPLHF. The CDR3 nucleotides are TGCGCCAGCAGCTTGGCCGGGATACGGTATAATTCACCCCTCCACTTT.

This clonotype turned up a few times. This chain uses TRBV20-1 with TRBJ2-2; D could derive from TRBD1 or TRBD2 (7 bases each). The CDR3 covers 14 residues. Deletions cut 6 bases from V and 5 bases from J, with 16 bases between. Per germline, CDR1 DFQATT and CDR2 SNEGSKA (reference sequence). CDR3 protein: CSASQGGKTGELFF. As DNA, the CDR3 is TGCAGTGCAAGCCAGGGGGGGAAGACCGGGGAGCTGTTTTTT.

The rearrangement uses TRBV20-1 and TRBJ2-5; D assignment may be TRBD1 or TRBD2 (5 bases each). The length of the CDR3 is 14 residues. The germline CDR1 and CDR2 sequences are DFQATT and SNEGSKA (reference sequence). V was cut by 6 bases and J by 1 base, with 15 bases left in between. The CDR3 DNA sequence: TGCAGTGCAGGAGGTGGGGCGACCCAAGAGACCCAGTACTTC. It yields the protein CSAGGGATQETQYF.

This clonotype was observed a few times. The DNA for the CDR3 is TGTGCCAGCAGCCCGTCGGTGGGGGATACGCAGTATTTT. Translating gives CASSPSVGDTQYF. The chain is built from TRBV3-1 and TRBJ2-3; D is undetermined. Per germline, CDR1 LGHDT and CDR2 YNNKEL (reference sequence). Trimming took 4 bases from V and 6 from J, leaving 11 bases between them. CDR3 length equals 13 residues.

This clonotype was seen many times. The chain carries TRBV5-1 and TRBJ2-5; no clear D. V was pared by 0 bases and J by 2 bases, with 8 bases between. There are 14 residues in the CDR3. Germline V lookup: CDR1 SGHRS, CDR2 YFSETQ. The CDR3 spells CASSLDGTQETQYF. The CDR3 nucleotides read TGCGCCAGCAGCTTGGATGGCACACAAGAGACCCAGTACTTC. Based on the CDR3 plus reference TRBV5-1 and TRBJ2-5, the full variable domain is KAGVTQTPRYLIKTRGQQVTLSCSPISGHRSVSWYQQTPGQGLQFLFEYFSETQRNKGNFPGRFSGRQFSNSRSEMNVSTLELGDSALYLCASSLDGTQETQYFGPGTRLLVL.

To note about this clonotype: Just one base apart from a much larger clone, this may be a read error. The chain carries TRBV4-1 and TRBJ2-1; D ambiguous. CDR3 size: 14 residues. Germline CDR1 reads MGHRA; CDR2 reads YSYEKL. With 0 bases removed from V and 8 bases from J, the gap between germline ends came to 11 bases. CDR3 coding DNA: TGCGCCAGCAGCCAAGATCCCCACCACGATGAGCAGTTCTTC. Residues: CASSQDPHHDEQFF.

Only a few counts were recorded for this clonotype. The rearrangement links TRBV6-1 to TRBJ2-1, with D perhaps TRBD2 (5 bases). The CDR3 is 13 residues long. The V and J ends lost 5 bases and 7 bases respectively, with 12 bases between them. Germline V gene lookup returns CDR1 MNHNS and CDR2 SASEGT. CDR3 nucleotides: TGTGCCAGCAGTCATGGACTCTCGAATGAGCAGTTCTTC. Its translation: CASSHGLSNEQFF.